The entry below gives a single TCR beta chain sequence along with its context. Its target is not known. PCR involved 60 Vbeta and 13 Jbeta primers. The repertoire was sequenced with immunoSEQ multiplex PCR; TCRdb's copy has only in-frame clones and lacks some. This sample's table reports under 50,000 clones. These data are taken from a study of cytomegalovirus exposure and HLA in healthy donors. The overall study: About 84% of more than 300 genotyped donors fell in the Caucasian-associated ancestry cluster. Findings of the study overall: Later analysis identified several of the most significant clusters that appeared linked to common viral pathogens. Among TCR sequences, most were rare, though some public TCRs appeared in many donors. Rates of TCR association differed by HLA locus in a later analysis, with DRB1 highest and HLA-C lowest.

V dropped 2 bases and J dropped 8 bases, with 13 bases sitting between them. This CDR3 has 13 residues. In germline, CDR1 is GTSNPN, CDR2 SVGIG (reference sequence). This chain joins TRBV30 and TRBJ2-1; tentatively, D is TRBD2 (6 bases). This receptor was taken from a male donor in good health and CMV-seronegative. Material: PBMCs. The CDR3 sequence: CAWSIAGSDEQFF. In nucleotides, the CDR3 is TGTGCCTGGAGTATCGCGGGGAGCGATGAGCAGTTCTTC.